This is a list of T cell receptor beta chains from one sample in a study of blood T cell repertoires in COVID-19. Profiled with immunoSEQ multiplex PCR; TCRdb holds only in-frame clones, not every one. The sample lists 150,000 to 250,000 clones; approximately 80% were seen once. The sample taken for sequencing was PBMCs or T cells enriched from blood (not recorded which). The origin of the receptors is a man aged 35 to 55 who had recovered from COVID-19. The CDR3 runs from the conserved cysteine through the conserved F or W. A D gene is named only where the DNA matches it firmly. Only some rows state a clone size, as once, few, many or a class for expanded clones.

j_call: TRBJ1-5
v_call: TRBV19
d_call: TRBD1
clone_size: -
cdr3_nt: TGTGCCAGCGGACAGGGCCTCAATCAGCCCCAGCATTTT
cdr3_aa: CASGQGLNQPQHF

j_call: TRBJ2-2
v_call: TRBV2
d_call: -
clone_size: -
cdr3_nt: TGTGCCAGCAGTCTAAGACAGACTTCGGGCACCGGGGAGCTGTTTTTT
cdr3_aa: CASSLRQTSGTGELFF

j_call: TRBJ2-7
v_call: TRBV28
d_call: -
clone_size: -
cdr3_nt: TGTGCCAGCAGTTTCGATCGACAGCGCTACGAGCAGTACTTC
cdr3_aa: CASSFDRQRYEQYF

j_call: TRBJ2-1
v_call: TRBV9
d_call: -
clone_size: -
cdr3_nt: TGTGCCAGCAGCGAAAATTCATACAATGAGCAGTTCTTC
cdr3_aa: CASSENSYNEQFF

j_call: TRBJ1-5
v_call: TRBV5-4
d_call: -
clone_size: -
cdr3_nt: TGTGCCAGCAGCACCGGACCCGGAGGTCCCTATAGCAATCAGCCCCAGCATTTT
cdr3_aa: CASSTGPGGPYSNQPQHF

j_call: TRBJ2-2
v_call: TRBV2
d_call: -
clone_size: -
cdr3_nt: TGTGCCAGCAGTGCCAGGGGAGACACCGGGGAGCTGTTTTTT
cdr3_aa: CASSARGDTGELFF

j_call: TRBJ2-5
v_call: TRBV3-1/TRBV3-2
d_call: -
clone_size: once
cdr3_nt: TGTGCCAGCAGCCAAGGGAGGCTGGAGACCCAGTACTTC
cdr3_aa: CASSQGRLETQYF

j_call: TRBJ2-5
v_call: TRBV7-3
d_call: TRBD1
clone_size: -
cdr3_nt: TGTGCCAGCAGCCCCAAATCAGGGGGCTCAGAGACCCAGTACTTC
cdr3_aa: CASSPKSGGSETQYF

j_call: TRBJ2-2
v_call: TRBV27
d_call: -
clone_size: -
cdr3_nt: TGTGCCAGCAGTTTATTGGGAGTAGCGGCGAACACCGGGGAGCTGTTTTTT
cdr3_aa: CASSLLGVAANTGELFF

j_call: TRBJ2-5
v_call: TRBV11-2
d_call: -
clone_size: -
cdr3_nt: TGTGCCAGCAGCCCCCGGTTGAGAGAGACCCAGTACTTC
cdr3_aa: CASSPRLRETQYF

j_call: TRBJ1-2
v_call: TRBV10-3
d_call: -
clone_size: few
cdr3_nt: TGTGCCATCAGTGAGCTTACCCAGGGGTACTATGGCTACACCTTC
cdr3_aa: CAISELTQGYYGYTF

j_call: TRBJ1-2
v_call: TRBV7-2
d_call: -
clone_size: once
cdr3_nt: TGTGCCAGCAGCTCGCTCTCAGGGTGGGAATATGGCTACACCTTC
cdr3_aa: CASSSLSGWEYGYTF

j_call: TRBJ1-2
v_call: TRBV30
d_call: -
clone_size: -
cdr3_nt: TGTGCCTGGAGTGTTTCAGGCAGAGTAGACACCTTC
cdr3_aa: CAWSVSGRVDTF

j_call: TRBJ1-5
v_call: TRBV10-3
d_call: -
clone_size: -
cdr3_nt: TGTGCCATCAGTGAGAAGGGAGACGGGTATCAGCCCCAGCATTTT
cdr3_aa: CAISEKGDGYQPQHF

j_call: TRBJ1-2
v_call: TRBV23-1
d_call: -
clone_size: -
cdr3_nt: TGCGCCAGCAGCGACACACAATTTCCTTACTATGGCTACACCTTC
cdr3_aa: CASSDTQFPYYGYTF

j_call: TRBJ2-2
v_call: TRBV5-1
d_call: TRBD2
clone_size: -
cdr3_nt: TGCGCCAGCAGCTATAGCGGGGGGAACACCGGGGAGCTGTTTTTT
cdr3_aa: CASSYSGGNTGELFF

j_call: TRBJ2-1
v_call: TRBV7-9
d_call: TRBD2
clone_size: -
cdr3_nt: TGTGCCAGCAGCTCCAGTACTAGCGGGGTGGATGGGAATGAGCAGTTCTTC
cdr3_aa: CASSSSTSGVDGNEQFF

j_call: TRBJ2-5
v_call: TRBV4-3
d_call: TRBD2
clone_size: -
cdr3_nt: TGCGCCAGCAGCCAAGGTCTTATAGCGGGAGGAAACCAAGAGACCCAGTACTTC
cdr3_aa: CASSQGLIAGGNQETQYF

j_call: TRBJ2-7
v_call: TRBV7-9
d_call: -
clone_size: -
cdr3_nt: TGTGCCAGCAGCTTATTCCGACAGTTTACCTACGAGCAGTACTTC
cdr3_aa: CASSLFRQFTYEQYF

j_call: TRBJ2-5
v_call: TRBV4-2
d_call: TRBD2
clone_size: -
cdr3_nt: TGTGCCAGCAGCCGGGAAGGACTAGCAGAGACCCAGTACTTC
cdr3_aa: CASSREGLAETQYF

j_call: TRBJ2-5
v_call: TRBV10-3
d_call: -
clone_size: -
cdr3_nt: TGTGCCATCAGTGGCGGGACAGTCTTCCAAGAGACCCAGTACTTC
cdr3_aa: CAISGGTVFQETQYF

j_call: TRBJ2-5
v_call: TRBV2
d_call: -
clone_size: -
cdr3_nt: TGTGCCAGCAGTGAGGTCAGGGCCCAAGAGACCCAGTACTTC
cdr3_aa: CASSEVRAQETQYF

j_call: TRBJ1-1
v_call: TRBV19
d_call: -
clone_size: -
cdr3_nt: TGTGCCAGTAGTGCGTCAGGGCGTTGGGACACTGAAGCTTTCTTT
cdr3_aa: CASSASGRWDTEAFF

j_call: TRBJ2-1
v_call: TRBV11-2
d_call: -
clone_size: -
cdr3_nt: TGTGCCAGCAGCTTAATCGCTGTTAGCGGTAACAATGAGCAGTTCTTC
cdr3_aa: CASSLIAVSGNNEQFF

j_call: TRBJ1-2
v_call: TRBV7-2
d_call: -
clone_size: -
cdr3_nt: TGTGCCAGCAGCTTGGGTTATAAGGGGCCTCCTAACTATGGCTACACCTTC
cdr3_aa: CASSLGYKGPPNYGYTF

j_call: TRBJ2-3
v_call: TRBV7-9
d_call: -
clone_size: -
cdr3_nt: TGTGCCAGCAGCTCGAGGACAGATACGCAGTATTTT
cdr3_aa: CASSSRTDTQYF

j_call: TRBJ2-1
v_call: TRBV28
d_call: TRBD2
clone_size: -
cdr3_nt: TGTGCCAGCAGTTTCCTCTTAACACCTACTAGCGGGAGCTCCTACAATGAGCAGTTCTTC
cdr3_aa: CASSFLLTPTSGSSYNEQFF

j_call: TRBJ2-5
v_call: TRBV27
d_call: TRBD2
clone_size: many
cdr3_nt: TGTGCCAGCTCAACACTGGGACTAGCGGGAGAGACCCAGTACTTC
cdr3_aa: CASSTLGLAGETQYF

j_call: TRBJ2-2
v_call: TRBV5-1
d_call: -
clone_size: -
cdr3_nt: TGCGCCACAGCCGGGTTATCGGACACCGGGGAGCTGTTTTTT
cdr3_aa: CATAGLSDTGELFF

j_call: TRBJ2-6
v_call: TRBV4-2
d_call: TRBD2
clone_size: -
cdr3_nt: TGTGCCAGCAGCCAAGACTTCGGACTAGAGACTGGGGCCAACGTCCTGACTTTC
cdr3_aa: CASSQDFGLETGANVLTF

j_call: TRBJ1-1
v_call: TRBV11-2
d_call: -
clone_size: -
cdr3_nt: TGTGCCAGCAGCTTGAGTTCGGGATTGAACACTGAAGCTTTCTTT
cdr3_aa: CASSLSSGLNTEAFF

j_call: TRBJ2-6
v_call: TRBV25-1
d_call: TRBD1
clone_size: -
cdr3_nt: TGTGCCAGCAGTGGCCGGACAGGGTCTGGGGCCAACGTCCTGACTTTC
cdr3_aa: CASSGRTGSGANVLTF

j_call: TRBJ2-7
v_call: TRBV30
d_call: TRBD1
clone_size: -
cdr3_nt: TGTGCCTGGAGTGTCTCGACAGGGTTCGAGCAGTACTTC
cdr3_aa: CAWSVSTGFEQYF

j_call: TRBJ1-1
v_call: TRBV7-2
d_call: TRBD1
clone_size: -
cdr3_nt: TGTGCCAGCAGCCGTCCCGGGACAGGATTTGAAGCTTTCTTT
cdr3_aa: CASSRPGTGFEAFF

j_call: TRBJ1-5
v_call: TRBV2
d_call: -
clone_size: -
cdr3_nt: TGTGCCAGCAGTGAGGAAGGGAGGGCGACATCTTATAGCAATCAGCCCCAGCATTTT
cdr3_aa: CASSEEGRATSYSNQPQHF

j_call: TRBJ2-7
v_call: TRBV6-1
d_call: -
clone_size: -
cdr3_nt: TGTGCCAGCAGGGCAGCGACCGAGCAGTACTTC
cdr3_aa: CASRAATEQYF